This T cell receptor (beta chain) was recorded in a study of blood T cell repertoires in COVID-19 (dated by TCRdb to the early 2020s). Turning to the overall study: Samples from collaborators originated in the United States, Italy and Spain and spanned both the acute and convalescent phases of COVID-19. The prospective study material was composed of cDNA or gDNA derived from T cells, B-cell-depleted T cells, or PBMCs. The dataset comprised deeply sampled blood TCRbeta repertoires from subjects exposed to, actively infected with, or recovered from COVID-19. The repertoires were released in a freely available public database intended as a resource for research on the immune response to SARS-CoV-2. The samples were drawn from the first 160 participants of the ongoing ImmuneRACE study and from 1,254 subjects provided by 6 global collaborators. The sample metadata nearly always contained a de-identified subject ID, COVID-19 status, age in years and sex. Where HLA class I and class II types were available, the types were taken from metadata supplied by the sample provider, not from assay-based typing.

TCRbeta CDR3 regions were amplified from genomic DNA by means of the immunoSEQ Assay, a bias-controlled multiplex PCR. The paper's data handling went like this. The number of nucleated cells in each sample was estimated by amplification of reference gene primers within the assay. To quantify the absolute abundance of each unique TCRbeta CDR3 rearrangement, sequence reads were collapsed and filtered. For each sample, productive Simpson clonality was calculated as the square root of Simpson's diversity index over productive rearrangements. Drawn from immuneACCESS, this table holds only the in-frame rearrangements with V and J called that TCRdb kept. Clones are partly lost; checked studies trace under half to an unresolved V gene and leave the rest unexplained. That table supplies the V and J calls and clone size; D and trimming were determined from the DNA. Counted in this sample were a few hundred thousand clones; approximately 90% of them appeared once. The ten top clones hold around 0.94% of the sample.

Reading from cysteine to phenylalanine, the CDR3 counts 16 amino acids. The retained sequence is limited to the CDR3, 48 bases, with the frame set at the first base. Germline trimming: 2 bases from V, 2 bases from J; junction bases outside gene matches: 4. CDR1 and CDR2 (MGHRA, YSYEKL) derive from the germline V gene. General conclusions and limits of the study: Clinical and demographic metadata were provided uncurated, with the amount varying by source and participant.

Details on this clone: Which antigen it targets is not known. Per-nucleotide qualities are absent, and no much larger clonotype sits a single base away.

In the prospective study, participants were about 18 to 95 years old, resided in about two dozen geographic areas of the United States, and were enrolled through a virtual design. Cohort assignment in the prospective study relied on participant-reported clinical history from a screening survey and a study questionnaire. A participant counted as exposed if, within 2 weeks of entering the study, that participant had been in contact with someone who had a PCR-confirmed or clinician-diagnosed COVID-19 case. Mobile phlebotomists in the prospective study collected whole blood, serum and a nasopharyngeal or oropharyngeal swab from every participant. Over a roughly two-month period, participants in the prospective study had the option of providing additional blood draws and questionnaires. Blood samples from the prospective study were shipped frozen or at room temperature prior to DNA extraction.

This receptor was taken from a woman between 40 and 55 years old who had been exposed to COVID-19. The V gene is TRBV4-1 and the J gene is TRBJ2-5; 11 bases in between match TRBD2. Sequenced sample: PBMCs or T cells enriched from blood (not recorded which). The nucleotide sequence is given as TGCGCCAGCAGCCAACCAGGGACTAGCGGACAAGAGACCCAGTACTTC. It is translated as CASSQPGTSGQETQYF.